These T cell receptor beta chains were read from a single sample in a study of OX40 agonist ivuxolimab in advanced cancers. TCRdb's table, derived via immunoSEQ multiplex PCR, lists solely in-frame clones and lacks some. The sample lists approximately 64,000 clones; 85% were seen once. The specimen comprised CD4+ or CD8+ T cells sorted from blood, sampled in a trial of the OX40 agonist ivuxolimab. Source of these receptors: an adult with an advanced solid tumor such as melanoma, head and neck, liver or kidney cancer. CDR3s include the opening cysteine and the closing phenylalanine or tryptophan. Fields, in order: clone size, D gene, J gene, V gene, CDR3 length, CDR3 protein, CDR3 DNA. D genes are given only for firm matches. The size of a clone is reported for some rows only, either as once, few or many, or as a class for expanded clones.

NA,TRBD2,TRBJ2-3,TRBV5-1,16,CASSLATSGSADTQYF,TGCGCCAGCAGCTTGGCTACTAGCGGGTCGGCAGATACGCAGTATTTT
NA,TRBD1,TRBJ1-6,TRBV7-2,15,CASSLWTGRDSPLHF,TGTGCCAGCAGCTTATGGACAGGGAGGGATTCACCCCTCCACTTT
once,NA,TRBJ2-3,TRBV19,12,CASSTGRDTQYF,TGTGCCAGTAGTACAGGAAGGGATACGCAGTATTTT
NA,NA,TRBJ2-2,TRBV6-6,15,CASRLTWAGAGELFF,TGTGCCAGCAGGCTGACGTGGGCCGGGGCTGGGGAGCTGTTTTTT
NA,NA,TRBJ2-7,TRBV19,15,CASSIRAEQTYEQYF,TGTGCCAGTAGTATTAGAGCAGAGCAAACCTACGAGCAGTACTTC
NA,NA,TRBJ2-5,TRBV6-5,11,CASSSNGEQYF,TGTGCCAGCAGCTCAAATGGGGAGCAGTACTTC
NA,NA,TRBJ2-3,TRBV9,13,CASSVRNTDTQYF,TGTGCCAGCAGCGTACGGAACACAGATACGCAGTATTTT
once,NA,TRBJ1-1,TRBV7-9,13,CASTRHGNTEAFF,TGTGCCAGCACCAGACACGGGAACACTGAAGCTTTCTTT
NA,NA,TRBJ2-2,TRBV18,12,CASLRGAGELFF,TGTGCCAGCCTAAGAGGAGCCGGGGAGCTGTTTTTT
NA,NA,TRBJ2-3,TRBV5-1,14,CASRPGLGEDTQYF,TGCGCCAGCAGGCCGGGCTTGGGGGAAGATACGCAGTATTTT
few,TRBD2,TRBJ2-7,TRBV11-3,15,CASSLESGSSYEQYF,TGTGCCAGCAGCTTAGAAAGCGGGAGCTCCTACGAGCAGTACTTC
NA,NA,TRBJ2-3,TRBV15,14,CATSRNKGADTQYF,TGTGCCACCAGCAGAAACAAGGGCGCAGATACGCAGTATTTT
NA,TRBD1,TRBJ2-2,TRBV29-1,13,CSFSGQGSGELFF,TGCAGCTTCTCAGGACAGGGCTCCGGGGAGCTGTTTTTT
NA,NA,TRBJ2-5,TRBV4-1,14,CASSQETGRETQYF,TGCGCCAGCAGCCAAGAGACAGGTCGGGAGACCCAGTACTTC
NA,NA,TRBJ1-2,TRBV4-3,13,CASSQDGGSGYTF,TGCGCCAGCAGCCAAGATGGAGGCAGTGGCTACACCTTC
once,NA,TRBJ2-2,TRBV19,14,CASSTGLADWELFF,TGTGCCAGTAGCACAGGGTTGGCGGACTGGGAGCTGTTTTTT
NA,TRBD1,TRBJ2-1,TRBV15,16,CATSISRQGSYNEQFF,TGTGCCACCAGCATCAGCCGACAGGGTTCCTACAATGAGCAGTTCTTC
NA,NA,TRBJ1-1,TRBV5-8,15,CASSLVQTGYTEAFF,TGTGCCAGCAGCCTGGTCCAAACGGGTTATACTGAAGCTTTCTTT
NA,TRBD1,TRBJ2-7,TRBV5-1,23,CASRPISGQGSTGAKKRTYEQYF,TGCGCCAGCAGGCCAATCTCTGGACAGGGGAGCACGGGAGCAAAAAAGAGGACCTACGAGCAGTACTTC
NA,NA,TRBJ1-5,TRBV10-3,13,CAISEALNQPQHF,TGTGCCATCAGTGAGGCCCTAAATCAGCCCCAGCATTTT
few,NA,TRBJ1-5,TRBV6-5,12,CASRRGNQPQHF,TGTGCCAGTAGGAGAGGGAATCAGCCCCAGCATTTT
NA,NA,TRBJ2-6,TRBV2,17,CASTRDLLSSGANVLTF,TGTGCCAGCACCCGGGACCTGCTATCTTCTGGGGCCAACGTCCTGACTTTC
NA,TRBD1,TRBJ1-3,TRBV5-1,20,CASRTSDGGQGIWSGNTIYF,TGCGCCAGCAGGACCTCAGACGGCGGACAGGGGATTTGGAGCGGAAACACCATATATTTT
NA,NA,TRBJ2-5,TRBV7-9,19,CASSPRRVDSSRPGETQYF,TGTGCCAGCAGCCCGAGACGTGTGGACAGCTCGAGACCGGGGGAGACCCAGTACTTC
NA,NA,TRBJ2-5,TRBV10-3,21,CAISEPLKEWEQGVPQETQYF,TGTGCCATCAGTGAGCCCTTAAAAGAATGGGAACAGGGAGTACCCCAAGAGACCCAGTACTTC
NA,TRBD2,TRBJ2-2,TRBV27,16,CATLQSTSGSVGELFF,TGTGCCACCCTACAATCGACTAGCGGGAGTGTCGGGGAGCTGTTTTTT
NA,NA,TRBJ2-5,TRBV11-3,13,CASSFGTQETQYF,TGTGCCAGCAGCTTCGGAACACAAGAGACCCAGTACTTC
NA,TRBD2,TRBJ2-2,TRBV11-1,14,CASSPIGLAGGLFF,TGTGCCAGCAGCCCGATCGGACTAGCGGGAGGGCTGTTTTTT
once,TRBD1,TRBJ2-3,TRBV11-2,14,CASSPTGADDTQYF,TGTGCCAGCAGCCCTACAGGGGCCGATGATACGCAGTATTTT
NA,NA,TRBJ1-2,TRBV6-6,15,CASRPGGGRSYGYTF,TGTGCCAGCAGGCCCGGGGGAGGTCGGAGCTATGGCTACACCTTC
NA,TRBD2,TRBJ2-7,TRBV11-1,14,CASSLSGLSWEQYF,TGTGCCAGCAGCTTATCGGGACTATCGTGGGAGCAGTACTTC
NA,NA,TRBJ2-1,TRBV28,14,CASSPGASYNEQFF,TGTGCCAGCAGTCCCGGGGCCTCCTACAATGAGCAGTTCTTC
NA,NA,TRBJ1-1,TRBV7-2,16,CASSSFLGSPPEEAFF,TGTGCCAGCAGCTCCTTTCTGGGGTCCCCCCCAGAAGAAGCTTTCTTT
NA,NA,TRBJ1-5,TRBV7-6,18,CASSLGAGTPYSNQPQHF,TGTGCCAGCAGCTTAGGAGCAGGGACACCCTATAGCAATCAGCCCCAGCATTTT
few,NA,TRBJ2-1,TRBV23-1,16,CASSPRPSWQDNEQFF,TGCGCCAGCAGTCCCCGCCCCTCCTGGCAGGACAATGAGCAGTTCTTC
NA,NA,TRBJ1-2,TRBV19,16,CASSIARSPSSYGYTF,TGTGCCAGTAGTATAGCTCGCAGCCCATCGAGCTATGGCTACACCTTC
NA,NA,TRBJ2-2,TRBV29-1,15,CSVDLVAENTGELFF,TGCAGCGTTGATTTGGTAGCGGAAAACACCGGGGAGCTGTTTTTT
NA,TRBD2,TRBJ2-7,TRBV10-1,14,CASSELAGGHEQYF,TGCGCCAGCAGTGAACTAGCGGGAGGGCACGAGCAGTACTTC
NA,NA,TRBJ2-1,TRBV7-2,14,CASSLGRGNNEQFF,TGTGCCAGCAGCTTAGGTAGAGGTAACAATGAGCAGTTCTTC
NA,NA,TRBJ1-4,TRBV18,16,CASSPGPLATNEKLFF,TGTGCCAGCTCACCTGGGCCCCTTGCAACTAATGAAAAACTGTTTTTT
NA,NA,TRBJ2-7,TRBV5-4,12,CASSYIESEQYF,TGTGCCAGCAGCTACATTGAATCCGAGCAGTACTTC
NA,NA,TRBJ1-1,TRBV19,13,CASSMGLNTEAFF,TGTGCCAGTAGTATGGGTCTGAACACTGAAGCTTTCTTT
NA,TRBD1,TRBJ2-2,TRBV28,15,CASKPGQGLVGELFF,TGTGCCAGCAAACCGGGACAGGGATTGGTCGGGGAGCTGTTTTTT
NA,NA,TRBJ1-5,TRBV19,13,CASSQDLGGPQHF,TGTGCCAGTAGTCAGGACCTTGGCGGGCCCCAGCATTTT